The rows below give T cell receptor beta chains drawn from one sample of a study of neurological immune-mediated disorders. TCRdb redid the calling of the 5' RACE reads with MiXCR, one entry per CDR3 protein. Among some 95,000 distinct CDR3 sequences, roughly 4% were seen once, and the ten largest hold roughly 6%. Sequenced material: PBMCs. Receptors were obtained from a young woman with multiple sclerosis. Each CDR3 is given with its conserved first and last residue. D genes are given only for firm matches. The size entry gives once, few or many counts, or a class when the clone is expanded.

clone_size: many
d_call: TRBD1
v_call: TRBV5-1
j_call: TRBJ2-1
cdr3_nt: TGCGCCAGCAGCTTGGCCGGGACAGGGTCGTTCGAGCAGTTCTTC
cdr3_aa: CASSLAGTGSFEQFF

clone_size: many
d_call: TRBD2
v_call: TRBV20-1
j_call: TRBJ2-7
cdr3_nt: TGCAGTGCATTACGGACTAGCGGAACCTACGAGCAGTACTTC
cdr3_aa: CSALRTSGTYEQYF

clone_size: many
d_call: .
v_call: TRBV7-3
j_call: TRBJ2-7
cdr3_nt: TGTGCCAGCAGCTTCACACTGTCCTACGAGCAGTACTTC
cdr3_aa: CASSFTLSYEQYF

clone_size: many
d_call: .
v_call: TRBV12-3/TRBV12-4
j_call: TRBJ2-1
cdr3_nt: TGTGCCAGCAGTTTCGCCGGGGGCTCCTACAATGAGCAGTTCTTC
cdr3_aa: CASSFAGGSYNEQFF

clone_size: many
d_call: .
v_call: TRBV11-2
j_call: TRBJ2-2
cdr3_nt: TGTGCCAGCAGTCCCTCCGGGGAGCTGTTTTTT
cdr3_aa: CASSPSGELFF

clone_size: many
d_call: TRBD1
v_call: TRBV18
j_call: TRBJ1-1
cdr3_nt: TGTGCCAGCTCACCGGACAGGACTGAAGCTTTCTTT
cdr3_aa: CASSPDRTEAFF

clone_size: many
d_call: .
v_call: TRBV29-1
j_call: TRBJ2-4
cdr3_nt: TGCAGCGTCGCGATGCGGGGAGCCAAAAACATTCAGTACTTC
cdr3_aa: CSVAMRGAKNIQYF

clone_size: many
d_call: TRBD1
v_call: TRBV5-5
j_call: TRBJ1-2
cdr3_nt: TGTGCCAGCAGCTCGGGACAGAACCTCTATGGCTACACCTTC
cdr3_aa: CASSSGQNLYGYTF

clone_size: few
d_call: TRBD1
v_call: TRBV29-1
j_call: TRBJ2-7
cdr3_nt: TGCAGCGCGGACAGGGGCGCCTACGAGCAGTACTTC
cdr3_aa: CSADRGAYEQYF

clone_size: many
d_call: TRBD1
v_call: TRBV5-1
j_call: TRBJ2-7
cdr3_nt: TGCGCCAGCAGCTTAACGACAGGGCTCTCCTACGAGCAGTACTTC
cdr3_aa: CASSLTTGLSYEQYF

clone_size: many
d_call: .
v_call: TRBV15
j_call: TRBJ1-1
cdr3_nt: TGTGCCACCAGCAGAGATGTTCGGACTGAAGCTTTCTTT
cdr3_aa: CATSRDVRTEAFF

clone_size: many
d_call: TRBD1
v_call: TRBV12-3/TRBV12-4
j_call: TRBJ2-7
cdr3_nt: TGTGCCAGCAGTTTGGGGACAGATCACGAGCAGTACTTC
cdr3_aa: CASSLGTDHEQYF

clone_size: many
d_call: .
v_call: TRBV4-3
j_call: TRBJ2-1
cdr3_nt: TGCGCCAGCAGCCAAGATTGGGCAGAATACAATGAGCAGTTCTTC
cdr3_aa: CASSQDWAEYNEQFF

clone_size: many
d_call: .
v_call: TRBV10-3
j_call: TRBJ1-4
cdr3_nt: TGTGCCATCAGTGAGTCGGACAAGGATAATGAAAAACTGTTTTTT
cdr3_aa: CAISESDKDNEKLFF